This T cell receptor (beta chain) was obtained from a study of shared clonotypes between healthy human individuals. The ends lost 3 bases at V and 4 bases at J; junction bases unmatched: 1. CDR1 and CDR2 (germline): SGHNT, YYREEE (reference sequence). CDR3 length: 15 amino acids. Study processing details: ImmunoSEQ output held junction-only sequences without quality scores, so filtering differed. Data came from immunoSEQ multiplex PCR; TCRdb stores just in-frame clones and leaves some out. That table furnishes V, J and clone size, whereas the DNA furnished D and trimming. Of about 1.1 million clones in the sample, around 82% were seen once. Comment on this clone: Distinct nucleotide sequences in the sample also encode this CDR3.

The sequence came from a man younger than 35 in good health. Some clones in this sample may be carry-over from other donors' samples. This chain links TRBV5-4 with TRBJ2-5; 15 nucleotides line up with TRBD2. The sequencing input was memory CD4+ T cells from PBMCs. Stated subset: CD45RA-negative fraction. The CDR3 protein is CASSSGLAGGETQYF. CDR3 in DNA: TGTGCCAGCAGCTCGGGACTAGCGGGAGGAGAGACCCAGTACTTC.